This is a list of T cell receptor beta chains from one sample in a study of blood T cells in healthy people across ages. TCRdb re-called the 5' RACE reads through MiXCR, storing one row per CDR3 protein. The data show hundreds of thousands of distinct CDR3 sequences, with approximately 30% seen just once and 15% to 17% held by the top ten. The sequencing input was blood. These receptors originate from a woman older than 75 in good health. CDR3s include the opening cysteine and the closing phenylalanine or tryptophan. The D gene is left open where the match is weak. Rows give clone size only sometimes, using once, few, many, or a class for an expanded clone.

j_gene: TRBJ2-7
d_gene: NA
abundance: many
v_gene: TRBV27
CDR3nt: TGTGCCAGCAGGGACAGTAGCTCCTACAATGAGCAGTACTTC
CDR3aa: CASRDSSSYNEQYF

j_gene: TRBJ1-2
d_gene: NA
abundance: many
v_gene: TRBV10-3
CDR3nt: TGTGCCATCGGGTTTCAGGGGCGCCTCACTAACTATGGCTACACCTTC
CDR3aa: CAIGFQGRLTNYGYTF

j_gene: TRBJ2-5
d_gene: TRBD1
abundance: many
v_gene: TRBV7-2
CDR3nt: TGTGCCAGCAGCCAGACAGGGGGCACGGGAGAGACCCAGTACTTC
CDR3aa: CASSQTGGTGETQYF

j_gene: TRBJ1-1
d_gene: TRBD1
abundance: few
v_gene: TRBV12-3/TRBV12-4
CDR3nt: TGTGCCAGCAGTGGGGGACAGCTGGTCGCTGAAGCTTTCTTT
CDR3aa: CASSGGQLVAEAFF

j_gene: TRBJ2-3
d_gene: NA
abundance: many
v_gene: TRBV28
CDR3nt: TGTGCCAGCAGTTTGGACACCTCCGGCACAGATACGCAGTATTTT
CDR3aa: CASSLDTSGTDTQYF

j_gene: TRBJ2-1
d_gene: TRBD2
abundance: NA
v_gene: TRBV14
CDR3nt: TGTGCCAGCAGCTGGACTAGCGGCAATGAGCAGTTCTTC
CDR3aa: CASSWTSGNEQFF

j_gene: TRBJ1-2
d_gene: NA
abundance: many
v_gene: TRBV29-1
CDR3nt: TGCAGCGCCATGGGAGGTTCGGGCTACACCTTC
CDR3aa: CSAMGGSGYTF

j_gene: TRBJ1-6
d_gene: NA
abundance: NA
v_gene: TRBV7-6
CDR3nt: TGTGCCAGCAGCTTAGACAGGGTGACTTCACCCCTCCACTTT
CDR3aa: CASSLDRVTSPLHF

j_gene: TRBJ2-7
d_gene: NA
abundance: NA
v_gene: TRBV20-1
CDR3nt: TGCAGTGCTAGAGTTCGGGACTCCTACGAGCAGTACTTC
CDR3aa: CSARVRDSYEQYF

j_gene: TRBJ2-7
d_gene: TRBD2
abundance: NA
v_gene: TRBV5-1
CDR3nt: TGCGCCAGCAGCGGCGGGGGGGGGCAGTACGAGCAGTACTTC
CDR3aa: CASSGGGGQYEQYF

j_gene: TRBJ2-5
d_gene: TRBD2
abundance: NA
v_gene: TRBV7-2
CDR3nt: TGTGCCAGCAGCTCTAGCGGGGCCACAGAGACCCAGTACTTC
CDR3aa: CASSSSGATETQYF

j_gene: TRBJ2-7
d_gene: NA
abundance: many
v_gene: TRBV5-6
CDR3nt: TGTGCCAGCAGCTCCCTACAGGGTATATCCTACGAGCAGTACTTC
CDR3aa: CASSSLQGISYEQYF

j_gene: TRBJ2-3
d_gene: TRBD2
abundance: few
v_gene: TRBV18
CDR3nt: TGTGCCAGCTCACCAGGCGGGGGGGCCTTTGATACGCGGTATTTT
CDR3aa: CASSPGGGAFDTRYF

j_gene: TRBJ2-5
d_gene: TRBD1
abundance: many
v_gene: TRBV6-1
CDR3nt: TGTGCCAGCAGTGAAGCTTCGACAGGGGAGTACTTC
CDR3aa: CASSEASTGEYF

j_gene: TRBJ2-1
d_gene: NA
abundance: many
v_gene: TRBV2
CDR3nt: TGTGCCAGCAGTGGGAGCGTCTCCTACAATGAGCAGTTCTTC
CDR3aa: CASSGSVSYNEQFF

j_gene: TRBJ1-5
d_gene: NA
abundance: many
v_gene: TRBV7-9
CDR3nt: TGTGCCAGCAGCCCCTGGGCCGATCAGCCCCAGCATTTT
CDR3aa: CASSPWADQPQHF

j_gene: TRBJ1-1
d_gene: NA
abundance: few
v_gene: TRBV20-1
CDR3nt: TGCAGTGCCCCCTCGGGGGTTCTCAACACTGAAGCTTTCTTT
CDR3aa: CSAPSGVLNTEAFF

j_gene: TRBJ1-1
d_gene: NA
abundance: few
v_gene: TRBV10-3
CDR3nt: TGTGCCATCAGTGGATCCCGGGACCACACTGAAGCTTTCTTT
CDR3aa: CAISGSRDHTEAFF

j_gene: TRBJ2-6
d_gene: NA
abundance: NA
v_gene: TRBV29-1
CDR3nt: TGCAGCGTGACCGATTTCTCTGGGGCCAACGTCCTGACTTTC
CDR3aa: CSVTDFSGANVLTF

j_gene: TRBJ2-6
d_gene: NA
abundance: NA
v_gene: TRBV6-5
CDR3nt: TGTGCCAGCAATCACAATAGGGACGCTGGGGCCAACGTCCGGACTTTC
CDR3aa: CASNHNRDAGANVRTF

j_gene: TRBJ2-3
d_gene: TRBD2
abundance: many
v_gene: TRBV7-2
CDR3nt: TGTGCCAGCAGCGGCACGGGGGGGCCGACAGATACGCAGTATTTT
CDR3aa: CASSGTGGPTDTQYF

j_gene: TRBJ1-1
d_gene: NA
abundance: few
v_gene: TRBV4-2
CDR3nt: TGTGCCAGCAGCCAAGAGTCCAGGGGAGTGGCAGCTTTCTTT
CDR3aa: CASSQESRGVAAFF

j_gene: TRBJ1-1
d_gene: NA
abundance: many
v_gene: TRBV7-2
CDR3nt: TGTGCCAGCAGCTTATACCCAGAAAACACTGAAGCTTTCTTT
CDR3aa: CASSLYPENTEAFF

j_gene: TRBJ2-5
d_gene: NA
abundance: many
v_gene: TRBV18
CDR3nt: TGTGCCAGCTCACCACGGACCGGGACCCCCGGGGAGACCCAGTACTTC
CDR3aa: CASSPRTGTPGETQYF

j_gene: TRBJ2-7
d_gene: NA
abundance: once
v_gene: TRBV3-1
CDR3nt: TGTGCCAACAGCCAAGGTACCGCCGCCGAGCAGTACTTC
CDR3aa: CANSQGTAAEQYF

j_gene: TRBJ2-7
d_gene: NA
abundance: many
v_gene: TRBV19
CDR3nt: TGTGCCAGTAGTATGGGGTACGAGCAGTACTTC
CDR3aa: CASSMGYEQYF

j_gene: TRBJ1-1
d_gene: NA
abundance: many
v_gene: TRBV5-1
CDR3nt: TGCGCCAGCAGCTTGGAGGGACGGTCGAACACTGAAGCTTTCTTT
CDR3aa: CASSLEGRSNTEAFF

j_gene: TRBJ1-6
d_gene: NA
abundance: NA
v_gene: TRBV28
CDR3nt: TGTGCCAGCAGTTTATCCGTGGTTGGCTATAATTCACCCCTCCACTTT
CDR3aa: CASSLSVVGYNSPLHF

j_gene: TRBJ1-6
d_gene: NA
abundance: few
v_gene: TRBV25-1
CDR3nt: TGTGCCAGCGCGGGGACACCTTATAATTCACCCCTCCACTTT
CDR3aa: CASAGTPYNSPLHF

j_gene: TRBJ2-7
d_gene: TRBD2
abundance: NA
v_gene: TRBV20-1
CDR3nt: TGCAGTGCTCACACTAGCGGGAGGCAAAATTATTACAATGAGCAGTACTTC
CDR3aa: CSAHTSGRQNYYNEQYF

j_gene: TRBJ2-7
d_gene: NA
abundance: many
v_gene: TRBV28
CDR3nt: TGTGCCAGCATTGGTGGTATATCCCACGAGCAGTACTTC
CDR3aa: CASIGGISHEQYF

j_gene: TRBJ1-5
d_gene: NA
abundance: few
v_gene: TRBV15
CDR3nt: TGTGCCACCAGCAGAGGGTCCCGCGAAGCCCAGCATTTT
CDR3aa: CATSRGSREAQHF

j_gene: TRBJ2-3
d_gene: NA
abundance: many
v_gene: TRBV18
CDR3nt: TGTGCCAGCTCACCTCGGAATCAAGGCACGCAGTATTTT
CDR3aa: CASSPRNQGTQYF

j_gene: TRBJ1-2
d_gene: NA
abundance: few
v_gene: TRBV12-3/TRBV12-4
CDR3nt: TGTGCCAGCAGGGAGGACAGCTTCAACTATGGCTACACCTTC
CDR3aa: CASREDSFNYGYTF

j_gene: TRBJ1-2
d_gene: NA
abundance: many
v_gene: TRBV6-5
CDR3nt: TGTGCCAGCAGAGTCGGAACCTATGGCTACACCTTC
CDR3aa: CASRVGTYGYTF

j_gene: TRBJ1-1
d_gene: NA
abundance: many
v_gene: TRBV6-2/TRBV6-3
CDR3nt: TGTGCCAGCAGTCGATCCCGGACGGCGAACACTGAAGCTTTCTTT
CDR3aa: CASSRSRTANTEAFF

j_gene: TRBJ1-5
d_gene: NA
abundance: many
v_gene: TRBV6-2/TRBV6-3
CDR3nt: TGTGCCAGCACCGCCGGGACAACTAGGGGGCAGCCCCAGCATTTT
CDR3aa: CASTAGTTRGQPQHF

j_gene: TRBJ2-1
d_gene: NA
abundance: many
v_gene: TRBV9
CDR3nt: TGTGCCAGCAGCGCCCTATGGGGCGGTGATTACAATGAGCAGTTCTTC
CDR3aa: CASSALWGGDYNEQFF

j_gene: TRBJ1-5
d_gene: NA
abundance: few
v_gene: TRBV20-1
CDR3nt: TGCAGTGCTAGAGATATAGGGGGACCCGGATATCAGCCCCAGCATTTT
CDR3aa: CSARDIGGPGYQPQHF

j_gene: TRBJ2-3
d_gene: TRBD2
abundance: many
v_gene: TRBV29-1
CDR3nt: TGCAGCGTGGCTATTAGCGGGAGCACAGATACGCAGTATTTT
CDR3aa: CSVAISGSTDTQYF

j_gene: TRBJ1-5
d_gene: NA
abundance: few
v_gene: TRBV20-1
CDR3nt: TGCAGTGCTAGAGCACAGTATAGTCAGCCCCAGCATTTT
CDR3aa: CSARAQYSQPQHF

j_gene: TRBJ2-7
d_gene: TRBD2
abundance: many
v_gene: TRBV20-1
CDR3nt: TGCAGTGCTAGCGGGGGGAGGGTCTCCTACGAGCAGTACTTC
CDR3aa: CSASGGRVSYEQYF

j_gene: TRBJ2-1
d_gene: NA
abundance: few
v_gene: TRBV7-2
CDR3nt: TGTGCCAGCAGCTTAGCGGGGTTCAGGGGCAGCTCCTACAATGAGCAGTTCTTC
CDR3aa: CASSLAGFRGSSYNEQFF

j_gene: TRBJ2-7
d_gene: NA
abundance: NA
v_gene: TRBV20-1
CDR3nt: TGCAGGGCAACGGACAAAACCTACGAGCAGTACTTC
CDR3aa: CRATDKTYEQYF

j_gene: TRBJ1-1
d_gene: NA
abundance: NA
v_gene: TRBV20-1
CDR3nt: TGCAGTGCTAGAGAACAGGGATTTACTGAAGCTTTCTTT
CDR3aa: CSAREQGFTEAFF

j_gene: TRBJ1-2
d_gene: NA
abundance: many
v_gene: TRBV7-2
CDR3nt: TGTGCCAGCGGTTTAAGAGGAGGGGGCTATGGCTACACCTTC
CDR3aa: CASGLRGGGYGYTF

j_gene: TRBJ2-5
d_gene: NA
abundance: many
v_gene: TRBV25-1
CDR3nt: TGTGCCAGCTCGTTACAGGAGATTGAAGAGACCCAGTACTTC
CDR3aa: CASSLQEIEETQYF

j_gene: TRBJ2-1
d_gene: TRBD2
abundance: few
v_gene: TRBV20-1
CDR3nt: TGCAGTGCTAGAGATCCCCTAGCGGGAAGCTCCTACAATGAGCAGTTCTTC
CDR3aa: CSARDPLAGSSYNEQFF

j_gene: TRBJ2-3
d_gene: TRBD1
abundance: many
v_gene: TRBV7-7
CDR3nt: TGTGCCAGCAGCTACGGACAGGGGGCTGGAGATACGCAGTATTTT
CDR3aa: CASSYGQGAGDTQYF

j_gene: TRBJ2-7
d_gene: NA
abundance: few
v_gene: TRBV5-4
CDR3nt: TGTGCCAGCAGCTGGGGGGGCAGGGGCAACGAGCAGTACTTC
CDR3aa: CASSWGGRGNEQYF

j_gene: TRBJ2-5
d_gene: NA
abundance: NA
v_gene: TRBV5-1
CDR3nt: TGCGCCAGCAGCCCCGAGGGATCGGAGACCCAGTACTTC
CDR3aa: CASSPEGSETQYF

j_gene: TRBJ2-1
d_gene: NA
abundance: once
v_gene: TRBV7-2
CDR3nt: TGTGCCAGCAGACTGTTGACGGGGGCTGACTACAATGAGCAGTTCTTC
CDR3aa: CASRLLTGADYNEQFF

j_gene: TRBJ2-2
d_gene: TRBD2
abundance: NA
v_gene: TRBV5-1
CDR3nt: TGCGCCAGCAGCTCGGGAGGGGCGAACACCGGGGAGCTGTTTTTT
CDR3aa: CASSSGGANTGELFF

j_gene: TRBJ1-1
d_gene: NA
abundance: NA
v_gene: TRBV28
CDR3nt: TGTGCCAGCAGTTTATCCCTGACCGAGGGGGGCGCTTTCTTT
CDR3aa: CASSLSLTEGGAFF

j_gene: TRBJ1-2
d_gene: NA
abundance: many
v_gene: TRBV29-1
CDR3nt: TGCAGCGTTGAGCACCACAGGAACTATGGCTACACCTTC
CDR3aa: CSVEHHRNYGYTF

j_gene: TRBJ2-1
d_gene: NA
abundance: many
v_gene: TRBV20-1
CDR3nt: TGCAGTGCTAGGGACCCCCCGGGGCAGTTCTTC
CDR3aa: CSARDPPGQFF

j_gene: TRBJ2-1
d_gene: NA
abundance: many
v_gene: TRBV9
CDR3nt: TGTGCCAGCAGCGTAGGAGGGACCAGTTACAATGAGCAGTTCTTC
CDR3aa: CASSVGGTSYNEQFF

j_gene: TRBJ2-3
d_gene: NA
abundance: many
v_gene: TRBV3-1
CDR3nt: TGTGCCAGCAGCCAAGGACTAGTCCTTCCCGCGCAGTATTTT
CDR3aa: CASSQGLVLPAQYF

j_gene: TRBJ1-2
d_gene: NA
abundance: few
v_gene: TRBV19
CDR3nt: TGTGCCAGTAGTACTGCCGGGACCACCCGCTGGACTAACTATGGCTACACCTTC
CDR3aa: CASSTAGTTRWTNYGYTF

j_gene: TRBJ2-1
d_gene: NA
abundance: NA
v_gene: TRBV5-1
CDR3nt: TGCGCCAGCAGCTCGACGCCGACCGGGAGCTACAATGAGCAGTTCTTC
CDR3aa: CASSSTPTGSYNEQFF